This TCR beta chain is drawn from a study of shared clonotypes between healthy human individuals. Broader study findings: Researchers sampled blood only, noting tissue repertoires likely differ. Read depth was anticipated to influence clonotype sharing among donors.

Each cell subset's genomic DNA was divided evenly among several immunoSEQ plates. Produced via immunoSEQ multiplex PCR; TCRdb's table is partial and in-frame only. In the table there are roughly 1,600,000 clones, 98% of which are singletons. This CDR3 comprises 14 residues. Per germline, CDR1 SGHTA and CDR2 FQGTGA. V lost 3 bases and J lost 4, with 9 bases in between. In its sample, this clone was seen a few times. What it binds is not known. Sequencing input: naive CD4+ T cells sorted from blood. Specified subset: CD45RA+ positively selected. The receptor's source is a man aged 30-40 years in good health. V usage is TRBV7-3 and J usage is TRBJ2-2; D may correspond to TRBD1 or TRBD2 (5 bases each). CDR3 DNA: TGTGCCAGCAGCTTGGGGACCCCCACCGGGGAGCTGTTTTTT. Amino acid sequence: CASSLGTPTGELFF.